One and the same sample provided the 5 T cell receptor beta chains below, sequenced in a study of T cell changes during pregnancy in multiple sclerosis. Measured with immunoSEQ multiplex PCR; TCRdb has only the in-frame clones, and not every one. The sample consists of roughly 45,000 clones, roughly 95% of them appearing once. Specimen: CD8+ T cells from peripheral blood mononuclear cells, collected after pregnancy. The source is a female donor with multiple sclerosis, enrolled in a pregnancy study.

This rearrangement joins TRBV7-6 to TRBJ2-3; tentatively, D is TRBD2 (7 bases). The V end was cut by 3 bases, the J end by 4 bases, with 14 bases between. The CDR3 runs to 15 residues. CDR1 and CDR2 (germline): SGHVS, FNYEAQ. The CDR3 region has the DNA TGTGCCAGCAGCTTGGGTTGGGGGGGCGCAGATACGCAGTATTTT. Its translation: CASSLGWGGADTQYF.

The chain employs TRBV18 and TRBJ1-2; 10 bases agree with TRBD1. The germline gives CDR1 KGHSH, CDR2 LQKENI. This CDR3 has 13 amino acids. Trimming took 6 bases from V and 7 from J; bases not matched to a gene: 5. CDR3 residues: CASSQTGGGGYTF. The CDR3 coding sequence is TGTGCCAGCTCCCAGACAGGGGGCGGTGGCTACACCTTC.

The chain carries TRBV25-1 and TRBJ2-3, with 9 bases identical to TRBD1. The V gene's germline CDR1 is MGHDK and CDR2 SYGVNS. V shed 9 bases and J 3 bases; nucleotides not matched to a gene: 7. The CDR3 extends over 14 amino acids. CDR3 bases: TGTGCCAGTGGACAGGGGTTAAGGACAGATACGCAGTATTTT. Its translation: CASGQGLRTDTQYF.

CDR3 nucleotide sequence: TGTGCCAGCAGTGAACCGATCGGGGTGAAACCAACCCAGTACTTC. As protein: CASSEPIGVKPTQYF. The chain carries TRBV6-1 and TRBJ2-5, with a tentative D call TRBD2 (5 bases). This CDR3 has 15 residues. Trimming removed 2 bases from V and 8 bases from J, with 18 bases in between. From germline, CDR1 is MNHNS and CDR2 SASEGT.

The chain links TRBV27 to TRBJ2-7; 7 positions match TRBD2. V was clipped by 4 bases and J by 0 bases; unmatched bases: 6. CDR1 and CDR2 (germline): MNHEY, SMNVEV (reference sequence). The CDR3 runs to 15 residues. In DNA, the CDR3 is TGTGCCAGCAGTTCCCGGGACTACCACTCCTACGAGCAGTACTTC. Its translation is CASSSRDYHSYEQYF.